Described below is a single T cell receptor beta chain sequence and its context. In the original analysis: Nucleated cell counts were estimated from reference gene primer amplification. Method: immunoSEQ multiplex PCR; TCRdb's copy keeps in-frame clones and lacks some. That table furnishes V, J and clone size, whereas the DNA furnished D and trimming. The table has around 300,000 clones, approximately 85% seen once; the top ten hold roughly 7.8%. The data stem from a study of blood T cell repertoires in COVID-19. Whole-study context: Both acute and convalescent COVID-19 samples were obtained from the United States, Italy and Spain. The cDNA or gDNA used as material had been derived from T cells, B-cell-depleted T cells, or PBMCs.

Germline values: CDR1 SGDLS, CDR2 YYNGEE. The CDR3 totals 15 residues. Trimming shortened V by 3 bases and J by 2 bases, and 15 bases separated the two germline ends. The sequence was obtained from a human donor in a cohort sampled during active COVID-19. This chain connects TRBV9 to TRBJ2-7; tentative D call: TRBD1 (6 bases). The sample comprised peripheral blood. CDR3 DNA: TGTGCCAGCAGCGCACAACTCACAGGGACCTACGAGCAGTACTTC. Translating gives CASSAQLTGTYEQYF.